This T cell receptor (beta chain) originates from a study of T cell changes during pregnancy in multiple sclerosis. Data came from immunoSEQ multiplex PCR; TCRdb stores just in-frame clones and leaves some out. The sample consists of about 40,000 clones, 80% to 90% of them appearing once. The CDR3 length is 13 residues. Trimming removed 4 bases at V and 1 base at J, with 6 bases between. In germline, CDR1 is LNHDA, CDR2 SQIVND (reference sequence). The material sequenced was CD4+ T cells from peripheral blood mononuclear cells, taken after pregnancy. The chain uses TRBV19 and TRBJ2-3; a possible D gene is TRBD2 (6 bases). The receptor's source is a female donor with multiple sclerosis, enrolled in a pregnancy study. CDR3: CASSTSGTDTQYF. CDR3 in DNA: TGTGCCAGTAGTACTAGCGGCACAGATACGCAGTATTTT.